A selection of T cell receptor beta chains follows, all from one sample in a study of blood T cell repertoires in COVID-19. Assay: immunoSEQ multiplex PCR; the TCRdb copy retains only in-frame clones and omits some. In the table there are tens of thousands of clones, around 87% of which are singletons. Material for sequencing was peripheral blood. The source of these receptors is a human donor in a cohort sampled during active COVID-19. CDR3s include the opening cysteine and the closing phenylalanine or tryptophan. The order of the fields is J gene, V gene, clone size, D gene, CDR3 DNA, CDR3 protein. D genes are given only for firm matches. Clone size, where shown, is once, few, many, or a class for clones that have expanded.

j_call: TRBJ1-2; v_call: TRBV11-1; clone_size: -; d_call: TRBD1; cdr3_nt: TGTGCCAGCAGCCCGACAGGGATCCCAGAGTATGGCTACACCTTC; cdr3_aa: CASSPTGIPEYGYTF
j_call: TRBJ2-1; v_call: TRBV29-1; clone_size: -; d_call: -; cdr3_nt: TGCAGCGTTGACCAGGGAAAATACAATGAGCAGTTCTTC; cdr3_aa: CSVDQGKYNEQFF
j_call: TRBJ2-1; v_call: TRBV5-1; clone_size: -; d_call: TRBD2; cdr3_nt: TGCGCCAGCAGCCATACTAGCGGCTCCTACAATGAGCAGTTCTTC; cdr3_aa: CASSHTSGSYNEQFF
j_call: TRBJ1-1; v_call: TRBV5-4; clone_size: -; d_call: -; cdr3_nt: TGTGCCAGCAGCCTGGGAGTAGAAGCTTTCTTT; cdr3_aa: CASSLGVEAFF
j_call: TRBJ1-6; v_call: TRBV28; clone_size: -; d_call: -; cdr3_nt: TGTGCCAGCAGTGACATAAACCTGAATTCACCCCTCCACTTT; cdr3_aa: CASSDINLNSPLHF
j_call: TRBJ1-1; v_call: TRBV14; clone_size: -; d_call: -; cdr3_nt: TGTGCCAGCAGCCAAGAGAAGATAGCGTCCACTGAAGCTTTCTTT; cdr3_aa: CASSQEKIASTEAFF
j_call: TRBJ2-6; v_call: TRBV28; clone_size: -; d_call: -; cdr3_nt: TGTGCCAGCAGCCCCCAGGGCCTGGCTGGGGCCAACGTCCTGACTTTC; cdr3_aa: CASSPQGLAGANVLTF
j_call: TRBJ1-1; v_call: TRBV25-1; clone_size: few; d_call: -; cdr3_nt: TGTGCCAGCAGACTAGGAAGGAACACTGAAGCTTTCTTT; cdr3_aa: CASRLGRNTEAFF
j_call: TRBJ1-2; v_call: TRBV28; clone_size: -; d_call: -; cdr3_nt: TGTGCCAGCAGTTCTGTCGGGACATACACCTTC; cdr3_aa: CASSSVGTYTF
j_call: TRBJ1-3; v_call: TRBV7-9; clone_size: -; d_call: -; cdr3_nt: TGTGCCAGCAGGGCGGGGGAAGGAAACACCATATATTTT; cdr3_aa: CASRAGEGNTIYF
j_call: TRBJ1-5; v_call: TRBV7-8; clone_size: -; d_call: -; cdr3_nt: TGTGCCAGCAGCTTAGGGGGCACAAGGCAGCCCCAGCATTTT; cdr3_aa: CASSLGGTRQPQHF
j_call: TRBJ1-1; v_call: TRBV7-9; clone_size: -; d_call: -; cdr3_nt: TGTGCCAGCAGCGAGGTTGACACTGAAGCTTTCTTT; cdr3_aa: CASSEVDTEAFF
j_call: TRBJ2-7; v_call: TRBV5-1; clone_size: -; d_call: -; cdr3_nt: TGCGCCAGCAGCTTGGAGGCGGGGAGCTCCTACGAGCAGTACTTC; cdr3_aa: CASSLEAGSSYEQYF
j_call: TRBJ1-2; v_call: TRBV6-5; clone_size: -; d_call: -; cdr3_nt: TGTGCCAGCAGCCGGGGGGGAGGCTATGGCTACACCTTC; cdr3_aa: CASSRGGGYGYTF
j_call: TRBJ1-1; v_call: TRBV10-3; clone_size: -; d_call: TRBD1; cdr3_nt: TGTGCCATCAGTGAGCCGATACAGGGGCCTTCAGCTTTCTTT; cdr3_aa: CAISEPIQGPSAFF
j_call: TRBJ2-1; v_call: TRBV25-1; clone_size: -; d_call: TRBD2; cdr3_nt: TGTGCCAGCAGTGTTGTTAGCGGGGCCCGGGGTAATGAGCAGTTCTTC; cdr3_aa: CASSVVSGARGNEQFF
j_call: TRBJ2-7; v_call: TRBV9; clone_size: -; d_call: -; cdr3_nt: TGTGCCAGCAGCGTAGGGGGGGACGGGGTGGCCGAGCAGTACTTC; cdr3_aa: CASSVGGDGVAEQYF
j_call: TRBJ2-3; v_call: TRBV11-3; clone_size: -; d_call: TRBD2; cdr3_nt: TGTGCCAGCAGCTTAGCGGGGGGGGCCACAGATACGCAGTATTTT; cdr3_aa: CASSLAGGATDTQYF
j_call: TRBJ2-1; v_call: TRBV5-1; clone_size: -; d_call: -; cdr3_nt: TGCGCCAGCAGCCCAGACATAAGCTCCTACAATGAGCAGTTCTTC; cdr3_aa: CASSPDISSYNEQFF
j_call: TRBJ2-7; v_call: TRBV6-2/TRBV6-3; clone_size: -; d_call: -; cdr3_nt: TGTGCCAGCAGTCAACGGGGGGCGCCCTACGAGCAGTACTTC; cdr3_aa: CASSQRGAPYEQYF
j_call: TRBJ2-7; v_call: TRBV5-4; clone_size: few; d_call: TRBD1; cdr3_nt: TGTGCCAGCAGCTTGGACAGGGGCTCCTACGAGCAGTACTTC; cdr3_aa: CASSLDRGSYEQYF
j_call: TRBJ2-7; v_call: TRBV20-1; clone_size: -; d_call: -; cdr3_nt: TGCAGTGCTACGGGGGAGAACGAGCAGTACTTC; cdr3_aa: CSATGENEQYF
j_call: TRBJ2-6; v_call: TRBV5-6; clone_size: -; d_call: -; cdr3_nt: TGTGCCAGCAGCCTGAGAGCCTCTGGGGCCAACGTCCTGACTTTC; cdr3_aa: CASSLRASGANVLTF
j_call: TRBJ2-7; v_call: TRBV7-9; clone_size: -; d_call: TRBD1; cdr3_nt: TGTGCCAGCAGCTTAGGACAGGGGGCGAGTGAGCAGTACTTC; cdr3_aa: CASSLGQGASEQYF
j_call: TRBJ1-6; v_call: TRBV27; clone_size: medium-sized; d_call: -; cdr3_nt: TGTGCCAGCAGCACGCGGGCCGAAAGCTCCTATAATTCACCCCTCCACTTT; cdr3_aa: CASSTRAESSYNSPLHF
j_call: TRBJ1-1; v_call: TRBV7-9; clone_size: few; d_call: -; cdr3_nt: TGTGCCAGCCAAACATGGAACACTGAAGCTTTCTTT; cdr3_aa: CASQTWNTEAFF
j_call: TRBJ2-5; v_call: TRBV7-6; clone_size: once; d_call: TRBD1; cdr3_nt: TGTGCCAGCAGCTTGGGACAGTTCCGACAAGAGACCCAGTACTTC; cdr3_aa: CASSLGQFRQETQYF
j_call: TRBJ2-7; v_call: TRBV12-5; clone_size: -; d_call: -; cdr3_nt: TGTGCCGTATCGACAGTAGAGATACCATACGAGCAGTACTTC; cdr3_aa: CAVSTVEIPYEQYF
j_call: TRBJ1-1; v_call: TRBV7-3; clone_size: -; d_call: -; cdr3_nt: TGTGCCAGCAGCTCTCAGGGGAACACTGAAGCTTTCTTT; cdr3_aa: CASSSQGNTEAFF
j_call: TRBJ1-2; v_call: TRBV13; clone_size: -; d_call: TRBD1; cdr3_nt: TGTGCCAGCAGCACCGGACAGGGGGGATTCTATGGCTACACCTTC; cdr3_aa: CASSTGQGGFYGYTF
j_call: TRBJ2-3; v_call: TRBV19; clone_size: -; d_call: TRBD1; cdr3_nt: TGTGCCAGTAGTTCCAGACAGGGGGGGACAGATACGCAGTATTTT; cdr3_aa: CASSSRQGGTDTQYF
j_call: TRBJ1-4; v_call: TRBV5-6; clone_size: -; d_call: TRBD1; cdr3_nt: TGTGCCAGCAGCCGACAGGGGTGGATGAGTGAAAAACTGTTTTTT; cdr3_aa: CASSRQGWMSEKLFF
j_call: TRBJ1-1; v_call: TRBV7-7; clone_size: once; d_call: -; cdr3_nt: TGTGCAAGCCCTTCCCCCCTGGCCACTGAAGCTTTCTTT; cdr3_aa: CASPSPLATEAFF
j_call: TRBJ1-4; v_call: TRBV25-1; clone_size: -; d_call: -; cdr3_nt: TGTGCCAGCAGTGACCCTCGGGGGGCGGGTGAAAAACTGTTTTTT; cdr3_aa: CASSDPRGAGEKLFF
j_call: TRBJ1-1; v_call: TRBV14; clone_size: -; d_call: TRBD1; cdr3_nt: TGTGCCAGCAGCCAAGAACAGGGGGCCGGAGCCCACAGGAACACTGAAGCTTTCTTT; cdr3_aa: CASSQEQGAGAHRNTEAFF
j_call: TRBJ2-7; v_call: TRBV27; clone_size: -; d_call: -; cdr3_nt: TGTGCCAGCAGTCCACTAGGAGGCGGCGAGCAGTACTTC; cdr3_aa: CASSPLGGGEQYF
j_call: TRBJ1-5; v_call: TRBV6-2/TRBV6-3; clone_size: -; d_call: TRBD1; cdr3_nt: TGTGCCAGCAGTTACGGACAGGATAATCAGCCCCAGCATTTT; cdr3_aa: CASSYGQDNQPQHF
j_call: TRBJ2-2; v_call: TRBV19; clone_size: -; d_call: -; cdr3_nt: TGTGCCAGTAGACCGGGTGCTAACACCGGGGAGCTGTTTTTT; cdr3_aa: CASRPGANTGELFF